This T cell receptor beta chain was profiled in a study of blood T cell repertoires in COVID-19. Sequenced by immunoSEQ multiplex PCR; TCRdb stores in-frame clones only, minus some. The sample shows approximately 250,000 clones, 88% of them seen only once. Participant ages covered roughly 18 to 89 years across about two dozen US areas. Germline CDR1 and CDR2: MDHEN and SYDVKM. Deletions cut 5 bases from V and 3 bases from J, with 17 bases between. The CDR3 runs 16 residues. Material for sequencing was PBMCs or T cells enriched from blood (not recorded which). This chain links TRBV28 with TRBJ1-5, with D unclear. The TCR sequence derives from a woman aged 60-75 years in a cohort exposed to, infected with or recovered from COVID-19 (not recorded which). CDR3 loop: CASSPFVRGLNQPQHF. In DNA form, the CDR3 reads TGTGCCAGCAGTCCCTTTGTTAGAGGGCTCAATCAGCCCCAGCATTTT.